This TCR beta chain came from a study of cytomegalovirus exposure and HLA in healthy donors. Overall study context: Later, an analysis reported that the 130 or so validation repertoires had used the same platform as the approximately 660 first-cohort repertoires.

Sequencing used immunoSEQ multiplex PCR; TCRdb keeps in-frame clones, though not all of them. The profile shows 250,000 to 300,000 clones, 90% of them singletons. Trimming stripped 2 bases from V and 4 bases from J, with 12 bases between. Germline assignment: CDR1 SGHTA and CDR2 FQGNSA. This CDR3 is built from 16 residues. Separation from the 666-subject first cohort characterized the approximately 120-subject validation cohort, to which the donors belonged. Worth noting for this clone: No antigen is known for it.

Broader study findings: Some TCR beta chains (more than 150 of them) were listed as cytomegalovirus-associated.

The sequencing input was PBMCs. This receptor was taken from a woman younger than 30 in good health and CMV-seronegative. This rearrangement joins TRBV7-2 to TRBJ2-6; weak D call: TRBD1 (6 bases). CDR3: CASSLTGSGGANVLTF. The DNA for the CDR3 is TGTGCCAGCAGCTTAACAGGGTCGGGAGGGGCCAACGTCCTGACTTTC.